This T cell receptor (beta chain) was profiled in a study of identical twins. Findings of the study overall: Invariant MAIT and iNKT cells may have partly biased zero-insertion analyses. High-abundance cord blood beta clonotypes had fewer insertions; memory repertoires showed none. Modelling approaches yielded underestimates of out-of-frame TCR alpha sharing between monozygotic twins.

Trimming shortened V by 2 bases and J by 5 bases, and 3 bases separated the two germline ends. This CDR3 comprises 12 residues. This clonotype was seen ten or more times. Its antigen is currently unknown. From the 5' RACE reads, TCRdb called clonotypes with MiXCR, one entry per CDR3 protein. The table lists 450,000 or so distinct CDR3 sequences, more than 13% of them singletons. A further study also used this sample, focusing on yellow fever vaccine responses in identical twins.

The origin of this receptor is a woman aged 18-29 years in good health. The rearrangement links TRBV12-3 or TRBV12-4 to TRBJ1-4, with D unclear. The specimen was CD4+ T cells sorted from blood. The CDR3 DNA reads TGTGCCAGCAGTTTACTAAATGAAAAACTGTTTTTT. This codes for CASSLLNEKLFF.